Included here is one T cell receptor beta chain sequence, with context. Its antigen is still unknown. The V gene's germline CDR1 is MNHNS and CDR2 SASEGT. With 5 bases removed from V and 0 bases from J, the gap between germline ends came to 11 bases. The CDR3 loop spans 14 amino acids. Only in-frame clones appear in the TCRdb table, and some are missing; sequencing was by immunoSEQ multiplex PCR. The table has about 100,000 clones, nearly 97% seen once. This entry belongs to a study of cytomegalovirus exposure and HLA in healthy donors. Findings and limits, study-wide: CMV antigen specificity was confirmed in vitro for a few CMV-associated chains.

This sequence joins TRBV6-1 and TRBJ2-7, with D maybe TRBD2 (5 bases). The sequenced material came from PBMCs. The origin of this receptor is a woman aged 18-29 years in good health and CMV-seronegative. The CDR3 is CASSSLGASYEQYF. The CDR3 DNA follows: TGTGCCAGCAGTTCGCTGGGAGCCTCCTACGAGCAGTACTTC.